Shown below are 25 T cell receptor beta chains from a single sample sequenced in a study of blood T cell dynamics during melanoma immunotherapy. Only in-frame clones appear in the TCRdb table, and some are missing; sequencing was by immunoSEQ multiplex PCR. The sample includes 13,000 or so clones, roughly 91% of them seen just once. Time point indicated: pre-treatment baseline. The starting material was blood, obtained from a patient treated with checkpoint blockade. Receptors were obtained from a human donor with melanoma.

This CDR3 reads CASSGGNSAYEQYF. CDR3 in DNA: TGTGCCAGCAGTGGAGGGAACAGTGCCTACGAGCAGTACTTC. This chain joins TRBV28 and TRBJ2-7; D is perhaps TRBD2 (6 bases). The CDR3 has 14 amino acids. Trimming removed 5 bases at V and 2 bases at J, with 13 bases between. Germline-derived CDR1 and CDR2 are MDHEN and SYDVKM.

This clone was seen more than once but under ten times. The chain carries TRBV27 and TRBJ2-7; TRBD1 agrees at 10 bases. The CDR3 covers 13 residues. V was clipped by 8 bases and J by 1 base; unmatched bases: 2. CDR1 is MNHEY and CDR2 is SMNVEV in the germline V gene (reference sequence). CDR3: CASGTGESYEQYF. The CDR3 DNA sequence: TGTGCCAGCGGGACAGGGGAGTCCTACGAGCAGTACTTC.

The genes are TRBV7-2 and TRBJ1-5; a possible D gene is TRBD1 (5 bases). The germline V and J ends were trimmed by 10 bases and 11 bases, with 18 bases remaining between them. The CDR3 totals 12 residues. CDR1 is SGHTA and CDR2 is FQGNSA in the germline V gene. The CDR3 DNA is TGTGCCACCCGGGACGGACCGGGGTCCCAGCATTTT. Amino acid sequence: CATRDGPGSQHF. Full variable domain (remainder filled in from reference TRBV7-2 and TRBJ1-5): GAGVSQSPSNKVTEKGKDVELRCDPISGHTALYWYRQSLGQGLEFLIYFQGNSAPDKSGLPSDRFSAERTGGSVSTLTIQRTQQEDSAVYLCATRDGPGSQHFGDGTRLSIL.

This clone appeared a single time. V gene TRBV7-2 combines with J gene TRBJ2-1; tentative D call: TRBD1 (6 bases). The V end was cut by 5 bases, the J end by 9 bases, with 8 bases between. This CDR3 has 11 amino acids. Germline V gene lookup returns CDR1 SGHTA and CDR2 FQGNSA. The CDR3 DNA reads TGTGCCAGCAGCCAAGGGGGTGAGCAGTTCTTC. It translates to CASSQGGEQFF. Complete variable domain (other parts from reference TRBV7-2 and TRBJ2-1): GAGVSQSPSNKVTEKGKDVELRCDPISGHTALYWYRQSLGQGLEFLIYFQGNSAPDKSGLPSDRFSAERTGGSVSTLTIQRTQQEDSAVYLCASSQGGEQFFGPGTRLTVL.

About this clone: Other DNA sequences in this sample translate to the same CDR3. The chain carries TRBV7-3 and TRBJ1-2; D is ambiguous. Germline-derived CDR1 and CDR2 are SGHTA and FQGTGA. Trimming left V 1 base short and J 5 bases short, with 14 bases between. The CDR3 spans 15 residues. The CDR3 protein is CASSLKAGPTYGYTF. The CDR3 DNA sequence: TGTGCCAGCAGCTTAAAAGCTGGCCCAACGTATGGCTACACCTTC.

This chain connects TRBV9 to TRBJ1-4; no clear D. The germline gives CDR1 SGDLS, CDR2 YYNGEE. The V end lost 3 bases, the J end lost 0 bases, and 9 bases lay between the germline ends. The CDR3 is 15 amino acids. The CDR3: CASSANFATNEKLFF. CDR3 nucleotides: TGTGCCAGCAGCGCAAACTTTGCAACTAATGAAAAACTGTTTTTT.

CDR3 in amino acids: CASSERRSSYNSPLHF. The CDR3 region has the DNA TGTGCCAGCAGTGAGCGCAGGAGCTCCTATAATTCACCCCTCCACTTT. This chain links TRBV2 with TRBJ1-6; D unresolved. Deletions cut 3 bases from V and 0 bases from J, with 9 bases between. Per the germline V gene, CDR1 is SNHLY and CDR2 is FYNNEI. The CDR3 runs to 16 residues.

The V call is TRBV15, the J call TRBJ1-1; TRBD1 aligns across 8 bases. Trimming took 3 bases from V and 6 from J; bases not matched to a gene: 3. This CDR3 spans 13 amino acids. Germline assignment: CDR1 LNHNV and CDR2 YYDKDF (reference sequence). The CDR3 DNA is TGTGCCACCAGCAGGGACAGGGTGGCTGAAGCTTTCTTT. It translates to CATSRDRVAEAFF.

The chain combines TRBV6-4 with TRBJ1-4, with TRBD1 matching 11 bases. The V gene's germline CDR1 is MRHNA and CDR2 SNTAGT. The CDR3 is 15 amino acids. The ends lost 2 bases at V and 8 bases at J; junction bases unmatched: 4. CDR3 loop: CASSDPGQGGEKLFF. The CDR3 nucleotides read TGTGCCAGCAGTGACCCGGGACAGGGGGGAGAAAAACTGTTTTTT.

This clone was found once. This CDR3 is CASSITLAGVGFF. CDR3 nucleotide sequence: TGTGCCAGTAGTATTACGCTAGCGGGAGTAGGGTTCTTC. V and J are TRBV19 and TRBJ2-1; 10 bases fit TRBD2. The V and J ends lost 3 bases and 15 bases, in that order; junction bases with no gene match: 8. Germline values: CDR1 LNHDA, CDR2 SQIVND (reference sequence). This CDR3 comprises 13 residues.

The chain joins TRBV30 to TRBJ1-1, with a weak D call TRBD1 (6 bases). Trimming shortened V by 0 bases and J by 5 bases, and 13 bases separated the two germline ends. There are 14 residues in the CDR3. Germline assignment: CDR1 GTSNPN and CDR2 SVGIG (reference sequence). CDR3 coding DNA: TGTGCCTGGAGTGTATACAGGGTCAAGACTGAAGCTTTCTTT. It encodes CAWSVYRVKTEAFF.

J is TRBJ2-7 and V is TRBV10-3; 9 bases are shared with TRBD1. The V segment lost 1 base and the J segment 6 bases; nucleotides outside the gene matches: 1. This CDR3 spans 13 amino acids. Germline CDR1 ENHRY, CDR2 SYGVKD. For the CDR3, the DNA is TGTGCCATCAGTGAGTTGGACAGGGGCGAGCAGTACTTC. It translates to CAISELDRGEQYF.

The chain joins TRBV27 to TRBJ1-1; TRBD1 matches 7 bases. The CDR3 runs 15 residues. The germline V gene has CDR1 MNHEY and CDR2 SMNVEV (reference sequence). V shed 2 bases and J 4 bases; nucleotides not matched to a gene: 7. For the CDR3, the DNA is TGTGCCAGCAGTTTAAACTATCGACAGGGCACTGAAGCTTTCTTT. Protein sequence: CASSLNYRQGTEAFF.

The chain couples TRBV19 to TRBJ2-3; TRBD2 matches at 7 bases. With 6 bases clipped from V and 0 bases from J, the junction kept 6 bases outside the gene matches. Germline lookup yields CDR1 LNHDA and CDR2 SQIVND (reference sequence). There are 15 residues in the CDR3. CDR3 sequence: CASRIFSGSTDTQYF. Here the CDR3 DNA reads TGTGCCAGTAGGATCTTTAGCGGGAGCACAGATACGCAGTATTTT.

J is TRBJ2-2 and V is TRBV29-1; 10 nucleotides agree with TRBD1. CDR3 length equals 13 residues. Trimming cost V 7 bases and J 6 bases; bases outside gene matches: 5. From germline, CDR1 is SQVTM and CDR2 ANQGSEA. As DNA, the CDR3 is TGCAGCGCCGGGACAGGGGAATCCGGGGAGCTGTTTTTT. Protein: CSAGTGESGELFF.

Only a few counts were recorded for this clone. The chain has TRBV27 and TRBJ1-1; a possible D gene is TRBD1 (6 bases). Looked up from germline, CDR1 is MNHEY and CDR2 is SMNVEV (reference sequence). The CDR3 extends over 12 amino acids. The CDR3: CASGGGRTEAFF. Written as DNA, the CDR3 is TGTGCTAGCGGAGGGGGGAGGACTGAAGCTTTCTTT.

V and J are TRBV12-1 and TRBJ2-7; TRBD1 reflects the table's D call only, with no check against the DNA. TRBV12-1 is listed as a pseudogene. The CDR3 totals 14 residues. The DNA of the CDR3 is TGTGCCAGCAGCTTTGATTGGACAGACTACGAGCAGTACTTC. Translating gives CASSFDWTDYEQYF.

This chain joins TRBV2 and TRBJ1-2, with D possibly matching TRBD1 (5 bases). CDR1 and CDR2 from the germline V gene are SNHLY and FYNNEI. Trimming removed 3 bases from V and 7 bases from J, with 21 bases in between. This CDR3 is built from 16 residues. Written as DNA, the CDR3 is TGTGCCAGCAGTGAGACGTCGGTCAGTCTGAGGGGTGGCTACACCTTC. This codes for CASSETSVSLRGGYTF.

The CDR3 here is CSVEGNQGASTEAFF. The CDR3 DNA sequence: TGCAGCGTTGAAGGGAATCAGGGGGCCAGCACTGAAGCTTTCTTT. The V gene is TRBV29-1, the J gene TRBJ1-1; 8 positions agree with TRBD1. The CDR3 extends over 15 amino acids. Germline V gives CDR1 SQVTM, CDR2 ANQGSEA. With V trimmed by 1 base and J by 4 bases, 8 bases remained unmatched.

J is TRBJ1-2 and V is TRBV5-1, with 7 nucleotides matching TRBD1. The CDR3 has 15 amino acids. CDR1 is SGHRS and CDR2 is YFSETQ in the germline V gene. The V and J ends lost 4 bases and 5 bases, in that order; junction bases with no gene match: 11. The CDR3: CASSPEGTAFYGYTF. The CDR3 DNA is TGCGCCAGCAGCCCGGAAGGGACAGCATTTTATGGCTACACCTTC.

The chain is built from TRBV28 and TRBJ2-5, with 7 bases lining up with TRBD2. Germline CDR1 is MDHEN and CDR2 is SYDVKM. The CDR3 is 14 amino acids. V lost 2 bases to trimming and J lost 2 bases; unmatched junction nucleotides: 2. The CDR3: CASSLTSAQETQYF. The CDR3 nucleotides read TGTGCCAGCAGTTTAACTAGCGCTCAAGAGACCCAGTACTTC.

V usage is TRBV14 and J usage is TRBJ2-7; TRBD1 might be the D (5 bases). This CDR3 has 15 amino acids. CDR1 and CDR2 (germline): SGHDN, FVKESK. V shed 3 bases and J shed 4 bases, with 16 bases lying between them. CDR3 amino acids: CASSQDTATSYEQYF. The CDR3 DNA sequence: TGTGCCAGCAGCCAGGACACAGCAACATCGTACGAGCAGTACTTC.

CDR3 coding DNA: TGTGCCAGCAGTGAATCGGGGACTAGCTTAGGGGAGCAGTTCTTC. Translated, it gives CASSESGTSLGEQFF. V is TRBV2 and J is TRBJ2-1; 9 bases fit TRBD2. The CDR3 is 15 residues long. From germline, CDR1 is SNHLY and CDR2 FYNNEI. With V trimmed by 2 bases and J by 10 bases, 9 bases remained unmatched.

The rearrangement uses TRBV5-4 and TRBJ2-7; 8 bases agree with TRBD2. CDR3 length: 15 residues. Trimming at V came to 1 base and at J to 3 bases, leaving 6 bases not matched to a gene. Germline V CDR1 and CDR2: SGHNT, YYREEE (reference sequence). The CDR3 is CASSLWGSGNYEQYF. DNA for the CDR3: TGTGCCAGCAGCTTGTGGGGTAGCGGGAACTACGAGCAGTACTTC.

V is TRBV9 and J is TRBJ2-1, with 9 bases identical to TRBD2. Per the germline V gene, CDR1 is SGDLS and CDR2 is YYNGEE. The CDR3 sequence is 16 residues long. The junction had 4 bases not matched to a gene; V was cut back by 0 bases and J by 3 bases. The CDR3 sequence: CASSVEELAGYNEQFF. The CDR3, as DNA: TGTGCCAGCAGCGTAGAGGAACTAGCGGGCTACAATGAGCAGTTCTTC.